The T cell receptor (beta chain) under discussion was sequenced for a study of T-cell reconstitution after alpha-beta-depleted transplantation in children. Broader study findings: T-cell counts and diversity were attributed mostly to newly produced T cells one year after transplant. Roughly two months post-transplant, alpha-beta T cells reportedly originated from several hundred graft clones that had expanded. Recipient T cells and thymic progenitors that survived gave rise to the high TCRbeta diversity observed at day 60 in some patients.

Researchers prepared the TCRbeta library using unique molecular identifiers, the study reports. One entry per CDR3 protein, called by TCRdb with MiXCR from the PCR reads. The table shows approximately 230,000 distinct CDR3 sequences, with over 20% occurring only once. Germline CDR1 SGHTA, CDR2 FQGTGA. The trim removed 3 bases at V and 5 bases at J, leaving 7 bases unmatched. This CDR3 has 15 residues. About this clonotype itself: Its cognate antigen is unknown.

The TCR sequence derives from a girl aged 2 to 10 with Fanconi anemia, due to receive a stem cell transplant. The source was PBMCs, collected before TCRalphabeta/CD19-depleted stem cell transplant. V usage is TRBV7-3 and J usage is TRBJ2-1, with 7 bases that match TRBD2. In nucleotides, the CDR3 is TGTGCCAGCAGCTTTACGAGGGACTATCACAATGAGCAGTTCTTC. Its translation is CASSFTRDYHNEQFF.